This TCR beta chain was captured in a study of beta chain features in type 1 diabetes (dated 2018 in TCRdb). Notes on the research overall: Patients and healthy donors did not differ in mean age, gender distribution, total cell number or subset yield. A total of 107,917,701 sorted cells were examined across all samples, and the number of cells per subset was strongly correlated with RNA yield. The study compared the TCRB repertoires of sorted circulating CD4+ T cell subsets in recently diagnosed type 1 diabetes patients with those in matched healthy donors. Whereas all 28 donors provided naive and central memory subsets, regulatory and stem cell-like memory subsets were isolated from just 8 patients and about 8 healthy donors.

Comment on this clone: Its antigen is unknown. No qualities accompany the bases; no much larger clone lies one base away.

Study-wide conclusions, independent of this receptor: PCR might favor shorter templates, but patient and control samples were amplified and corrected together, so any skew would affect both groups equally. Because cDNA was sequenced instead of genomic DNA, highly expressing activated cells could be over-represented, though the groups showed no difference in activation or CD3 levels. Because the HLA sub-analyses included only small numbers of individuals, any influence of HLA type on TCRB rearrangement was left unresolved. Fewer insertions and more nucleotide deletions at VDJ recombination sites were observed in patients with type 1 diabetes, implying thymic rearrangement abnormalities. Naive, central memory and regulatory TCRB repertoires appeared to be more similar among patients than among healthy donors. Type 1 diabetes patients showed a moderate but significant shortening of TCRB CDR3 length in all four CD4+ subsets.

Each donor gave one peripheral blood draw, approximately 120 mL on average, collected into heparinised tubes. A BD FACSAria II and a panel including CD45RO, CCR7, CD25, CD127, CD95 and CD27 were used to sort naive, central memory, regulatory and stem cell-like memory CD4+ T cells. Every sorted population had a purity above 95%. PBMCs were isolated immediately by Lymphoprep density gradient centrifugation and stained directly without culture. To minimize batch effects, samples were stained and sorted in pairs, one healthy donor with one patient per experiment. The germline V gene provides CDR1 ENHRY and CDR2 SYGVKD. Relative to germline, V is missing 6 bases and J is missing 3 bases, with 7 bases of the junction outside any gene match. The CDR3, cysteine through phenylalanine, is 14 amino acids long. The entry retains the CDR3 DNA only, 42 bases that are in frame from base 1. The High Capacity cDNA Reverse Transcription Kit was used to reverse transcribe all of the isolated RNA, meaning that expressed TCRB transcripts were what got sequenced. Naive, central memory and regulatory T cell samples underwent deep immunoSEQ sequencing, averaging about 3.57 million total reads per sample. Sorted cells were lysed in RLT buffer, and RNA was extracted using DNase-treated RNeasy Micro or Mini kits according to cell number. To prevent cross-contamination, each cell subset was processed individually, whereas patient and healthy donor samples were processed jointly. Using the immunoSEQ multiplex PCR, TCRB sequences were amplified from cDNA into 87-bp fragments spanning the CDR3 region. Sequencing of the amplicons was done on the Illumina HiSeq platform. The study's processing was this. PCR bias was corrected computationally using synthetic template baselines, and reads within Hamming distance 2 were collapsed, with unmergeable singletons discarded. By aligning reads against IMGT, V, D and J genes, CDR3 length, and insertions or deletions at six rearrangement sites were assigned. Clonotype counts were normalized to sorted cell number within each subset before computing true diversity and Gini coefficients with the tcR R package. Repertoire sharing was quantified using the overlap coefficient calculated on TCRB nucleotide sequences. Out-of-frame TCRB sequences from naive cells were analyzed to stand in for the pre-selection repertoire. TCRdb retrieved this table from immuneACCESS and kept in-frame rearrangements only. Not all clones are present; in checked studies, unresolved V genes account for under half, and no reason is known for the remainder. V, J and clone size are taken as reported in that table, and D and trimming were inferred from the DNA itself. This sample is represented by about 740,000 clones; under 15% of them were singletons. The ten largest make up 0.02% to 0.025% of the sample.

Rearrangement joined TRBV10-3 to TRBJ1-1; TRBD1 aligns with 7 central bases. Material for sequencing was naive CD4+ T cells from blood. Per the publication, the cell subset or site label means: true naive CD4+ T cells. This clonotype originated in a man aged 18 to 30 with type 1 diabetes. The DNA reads TGTGCCATCAGCCGGACAGGAGTTGACACTGAAGCTTTCTTT. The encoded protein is CAISRTGVDTEAFF.